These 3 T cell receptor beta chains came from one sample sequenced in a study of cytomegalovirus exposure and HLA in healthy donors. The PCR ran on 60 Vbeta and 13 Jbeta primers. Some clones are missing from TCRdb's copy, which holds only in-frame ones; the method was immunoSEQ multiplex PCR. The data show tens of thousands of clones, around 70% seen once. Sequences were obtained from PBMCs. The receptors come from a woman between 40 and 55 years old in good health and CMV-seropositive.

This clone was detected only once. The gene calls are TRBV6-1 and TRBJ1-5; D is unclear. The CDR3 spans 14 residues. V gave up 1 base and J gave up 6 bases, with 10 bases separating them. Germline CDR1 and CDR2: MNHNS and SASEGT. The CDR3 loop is CASSEGGEGQPQHF. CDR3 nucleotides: TGTGCCAGCAGTGAAGGGGGAGAAGGTCAGCCCCAGCATTTT.

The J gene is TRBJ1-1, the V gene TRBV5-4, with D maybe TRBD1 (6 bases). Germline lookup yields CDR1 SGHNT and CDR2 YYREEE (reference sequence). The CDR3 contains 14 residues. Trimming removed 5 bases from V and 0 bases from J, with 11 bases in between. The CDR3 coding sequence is TGTGCCAGCAGACTGACAGGCGTGAACACTGAAGCTTTCTTT. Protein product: CASRLTGVNTEAFF. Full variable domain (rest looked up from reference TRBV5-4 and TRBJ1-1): ETGVTQSPTHLIKTRGQQVTLRCSSQSGHNTVSWYQQALGQGPQFIFQYYREEENGRGNFPPRFSGLQFPNYSSELNVNALELDDSALYLCASRLTGVNTEAFFGQGTRLTVV.

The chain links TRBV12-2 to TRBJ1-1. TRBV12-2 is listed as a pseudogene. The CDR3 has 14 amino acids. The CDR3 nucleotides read TGTGCAAGTCGCTTAGGACCCATCGGGACTGAAGCTTTCTTT. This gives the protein CASRLGPIGTEAFF.